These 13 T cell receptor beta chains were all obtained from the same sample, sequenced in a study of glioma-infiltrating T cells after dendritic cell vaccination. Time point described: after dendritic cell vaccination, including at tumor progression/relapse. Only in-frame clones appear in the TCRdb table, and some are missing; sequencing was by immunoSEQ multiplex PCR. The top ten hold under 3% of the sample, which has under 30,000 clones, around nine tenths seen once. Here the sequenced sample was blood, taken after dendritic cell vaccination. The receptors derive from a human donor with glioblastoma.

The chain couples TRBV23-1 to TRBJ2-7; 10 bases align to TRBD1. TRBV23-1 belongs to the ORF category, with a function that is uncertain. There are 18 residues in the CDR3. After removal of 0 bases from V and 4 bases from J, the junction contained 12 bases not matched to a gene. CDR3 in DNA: TGCGCCAGCAGTCAATCGGAAGGCGGCGGGACAGGGGCGTACGAGCAGTACTTC. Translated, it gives CASSQSEGGGTGAYEQYF.

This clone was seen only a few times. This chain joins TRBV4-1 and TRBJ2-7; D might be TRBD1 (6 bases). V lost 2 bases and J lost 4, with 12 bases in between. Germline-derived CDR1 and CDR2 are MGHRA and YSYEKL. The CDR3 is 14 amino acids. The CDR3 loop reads CASSQQGIGYEQYF. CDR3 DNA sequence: TGCGCCAGCAGCCAACAGGGGATAGGATACGAGCAGTACTTC.

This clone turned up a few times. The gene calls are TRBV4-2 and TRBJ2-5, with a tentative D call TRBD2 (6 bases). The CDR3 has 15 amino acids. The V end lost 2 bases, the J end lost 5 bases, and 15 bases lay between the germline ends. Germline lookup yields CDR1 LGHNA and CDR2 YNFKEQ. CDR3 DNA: TGTGCCAGCAGCCAACAAGTAGGTGGAGGGGAGACCCAGTACTTC. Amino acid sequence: CASSQQVGGGETQYF.

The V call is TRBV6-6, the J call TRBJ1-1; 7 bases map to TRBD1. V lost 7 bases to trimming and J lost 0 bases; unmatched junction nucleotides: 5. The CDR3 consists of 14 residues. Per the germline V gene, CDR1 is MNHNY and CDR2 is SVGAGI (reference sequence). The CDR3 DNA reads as TGTGCCAGCACCAAGACAGGGCTGAACACTGAAGCTTTCTTT. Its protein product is CASTKTGLNTEAFF.

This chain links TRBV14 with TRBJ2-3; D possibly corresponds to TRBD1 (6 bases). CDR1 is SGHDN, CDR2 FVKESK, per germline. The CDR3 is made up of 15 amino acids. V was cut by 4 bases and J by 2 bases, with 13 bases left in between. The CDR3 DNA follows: TGTGCCAGCAGCCTCCTGCAGGGGTACACAGATACGCAGTATTTT. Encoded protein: CASSLLQGYTDTQYF.

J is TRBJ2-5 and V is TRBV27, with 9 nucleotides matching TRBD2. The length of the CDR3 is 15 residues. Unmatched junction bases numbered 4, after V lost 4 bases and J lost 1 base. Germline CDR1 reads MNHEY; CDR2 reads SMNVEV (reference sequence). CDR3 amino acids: CASSWVSGGQETQYF. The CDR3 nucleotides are TGTGCCAGCAGTTGGGTTAGCGGGGGCCAAGAGACCCAGTACTTC.

The CDR3 nucleotides are TGTGCCAGCAGCCCTCATTACGGGGGGCAAAATGAGCAGTTCTTC. Its translation is CASSPHYGGQNEQFF. The chain is built from TRBV11-2 and TRBJ2-1; D perhaps matches TRBD2 (7 bases). The CDR3 is 15 residues long. The V gene's germline CDR1 is SGHAT and CDR2 FQNNGV. Trimming shortened V by 5 bases and J by 7 bases, and 18 bases separated the two germline ends.

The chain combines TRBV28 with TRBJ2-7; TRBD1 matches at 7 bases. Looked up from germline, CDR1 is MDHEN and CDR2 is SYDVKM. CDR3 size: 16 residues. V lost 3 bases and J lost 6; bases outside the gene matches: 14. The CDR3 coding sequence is TGTGCCAGCAGTTTCGTGGGAGCCCGACAGGGACCCGAGCAGTACTTC. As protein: CASSFVGARQGPEQYF. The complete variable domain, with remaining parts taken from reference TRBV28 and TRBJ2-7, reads DVKVTQSSRYLVKRTGEKVFLECVQDMDHENMFWYRQDPGLGLRLIYFSYDVKMKEKGDIPEGYSVSREKKERFSLILESASTNQTSMYLCASSFVGARQGPEQYFGPGTRLTVT.

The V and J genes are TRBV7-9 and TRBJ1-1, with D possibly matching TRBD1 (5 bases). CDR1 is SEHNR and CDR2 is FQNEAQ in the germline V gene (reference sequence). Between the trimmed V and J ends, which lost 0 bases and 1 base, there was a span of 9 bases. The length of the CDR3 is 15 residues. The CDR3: CASSLAPDKNTEAFF. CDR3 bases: TGTGCCAGCAGCTTAGCTCCGGACAAGAACACTGAAGCTTTCTTT.

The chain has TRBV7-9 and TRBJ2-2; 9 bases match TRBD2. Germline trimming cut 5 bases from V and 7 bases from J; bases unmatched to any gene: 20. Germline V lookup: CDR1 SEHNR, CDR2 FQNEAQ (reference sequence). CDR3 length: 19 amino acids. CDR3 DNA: TGTGCCAGCAGCCACCGCCCTTTCGGCGGGGGGGCCAAGGTCGGGGAGCTGTTTTTT. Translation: CASSHRPFGGGAKVGELFF.

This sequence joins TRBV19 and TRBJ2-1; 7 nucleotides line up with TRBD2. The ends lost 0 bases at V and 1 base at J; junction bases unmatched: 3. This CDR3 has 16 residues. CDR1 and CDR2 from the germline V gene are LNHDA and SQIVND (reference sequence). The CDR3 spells CASSIDPGGSYNEQFF. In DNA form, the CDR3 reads TGTGCCAGTAGTATAGATCCCGGGGGGTCCTACAATGAGCAGTTCTTC.

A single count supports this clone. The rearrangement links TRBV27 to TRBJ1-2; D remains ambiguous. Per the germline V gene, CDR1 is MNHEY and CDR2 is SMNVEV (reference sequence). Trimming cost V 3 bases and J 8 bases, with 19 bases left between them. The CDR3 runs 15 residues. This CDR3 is CASSFRMAGRMGYTF. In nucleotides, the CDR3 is TGTGCCAGCAGTTTCCGAATGGCCGGGAGGATGGGCTACACCTTC.

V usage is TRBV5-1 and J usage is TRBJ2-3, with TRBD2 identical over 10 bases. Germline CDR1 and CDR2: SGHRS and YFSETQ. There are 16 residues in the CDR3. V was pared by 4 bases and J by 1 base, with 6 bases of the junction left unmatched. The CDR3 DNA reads TGCGCCAGCAGCGCTTCTACTAGCGGGGGCACAGATACGCAGTATTTT. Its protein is CASSASTSGGTDTQYF.